This TCR beta chain was sequenced for a study of vaccination and CD4 T cells after COVID-19. Overall study context: Convalescent individuals exhibited SARS-CoV-2 positivity on nasal swab PCR, with nine mild and one severe presentation. Investigators drew the post-COVID samples a median approximately 92 days after diagnosis, with a range of 35 to 161.

Germline V gene data show CDR1 as GTSNPN and CDR2 as SVGIG (reference sequence). CDR3 length: 13 amino acids. Treatment defined: 10-day PBMC culture with coronavirus spike peptide pools or control peptides (ViraFEST assay). Per-well cultures of 1.8 million or so PBMCs received about 9.5 IU/ml IL-2 and around 9.3 ug/ml peptide pools. Notes on this clonotype: The antigen is unknown. An end of the junction differs from the germline gene, which may be a read error.

Oncomine TCR Beta short-read sequencing was applied to DNA from cultured CD4+ T cells. Investigators isolated genomic DNA from cultured CD4+ T cells. TCRdb re-called the PCR reads with MiXCR, one entry per CDR3 protein. This sample has 15,000 to 20,000 distinct CDR3 sequences, with over 50% found just once. Sequencing was performed on CD4+ T cells from blood, cultured in vitro. This sequence was found in a human donor who had recovered from COVID-19. The chain couples TRBV30 to TRBJ1-6; no clear D. CDR3 nucleotides: TGTGCCCGGAGTAAGGTCCAGAATTCACCCCTCCACTTT. It codes for CARSKVQNSPLHF. Filled out from reference TRBV30 and TRBJ1-6, the complete variable domain reads SQTIHQWPATLVQPVGSPLSLECTVEGTSNPNLYWYRQAAGRGLQLLFYSVGIGQISSEVPQNLSASRPQDRQFILSSKKLLLSDSGFYLCARSKVQNSPLHFGNGTRLTVT.